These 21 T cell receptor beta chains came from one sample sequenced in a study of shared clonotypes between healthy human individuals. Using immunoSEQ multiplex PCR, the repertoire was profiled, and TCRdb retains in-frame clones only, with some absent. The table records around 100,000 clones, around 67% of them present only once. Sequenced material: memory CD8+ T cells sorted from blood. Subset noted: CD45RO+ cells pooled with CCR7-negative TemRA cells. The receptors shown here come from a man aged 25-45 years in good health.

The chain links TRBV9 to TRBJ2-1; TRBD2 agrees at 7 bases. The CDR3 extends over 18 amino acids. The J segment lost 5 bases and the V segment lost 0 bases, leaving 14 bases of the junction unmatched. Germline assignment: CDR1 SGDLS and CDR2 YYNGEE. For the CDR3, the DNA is TGTGCCAGCAGCGTAGTTCCCTTTGCGGGGGTGGGAGACAATGAGCAGTTCTTC. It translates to CASSVVPFAGVGDNEQFF.

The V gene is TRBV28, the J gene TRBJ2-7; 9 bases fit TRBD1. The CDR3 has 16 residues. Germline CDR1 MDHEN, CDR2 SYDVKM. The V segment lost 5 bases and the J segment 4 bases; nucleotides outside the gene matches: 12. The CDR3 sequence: CASSKLVADRGYEQYF. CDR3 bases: TGTGCCAGCAGTAAGCTCGTTGCGGACAGGGGATACGAGCAGTACTTC.

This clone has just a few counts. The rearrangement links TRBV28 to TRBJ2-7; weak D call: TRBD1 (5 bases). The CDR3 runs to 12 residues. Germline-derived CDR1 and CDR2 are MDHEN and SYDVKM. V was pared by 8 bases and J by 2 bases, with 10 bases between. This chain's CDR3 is CASGAVTYEQYF. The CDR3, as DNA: TGTGCCAGCGGGGCGGTTACCTACGAGCAGTACTTC.

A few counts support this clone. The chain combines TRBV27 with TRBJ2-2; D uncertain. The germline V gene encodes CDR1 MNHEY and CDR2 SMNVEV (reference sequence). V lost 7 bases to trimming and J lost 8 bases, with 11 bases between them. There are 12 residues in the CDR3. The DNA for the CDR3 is TGTGCCAGCAACTCTGTTTGGGGGGAGCTGTTTTTT. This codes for CASNSVWGELFF.

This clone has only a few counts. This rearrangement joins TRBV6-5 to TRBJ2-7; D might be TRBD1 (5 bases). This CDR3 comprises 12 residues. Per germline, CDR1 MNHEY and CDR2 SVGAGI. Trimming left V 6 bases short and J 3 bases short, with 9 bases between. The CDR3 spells CASRDTSYEQYF. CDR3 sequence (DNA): TGTGCCAGCAGGGACACCAGCTACGAGCAGTACTTC.

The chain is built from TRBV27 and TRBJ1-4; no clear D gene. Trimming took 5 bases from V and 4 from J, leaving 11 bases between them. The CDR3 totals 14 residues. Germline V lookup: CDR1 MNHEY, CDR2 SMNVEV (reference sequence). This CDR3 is CASSPLTLNEKLFF. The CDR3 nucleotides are TGTGCCAGCAGTCCCCTGACCCTTAATGAAAAACTGTTTTTT.

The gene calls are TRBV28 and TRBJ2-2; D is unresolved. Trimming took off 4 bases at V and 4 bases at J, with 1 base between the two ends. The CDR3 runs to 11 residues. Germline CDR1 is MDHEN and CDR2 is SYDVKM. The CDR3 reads CASSSTGELFF. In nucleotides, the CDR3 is TGTGCCAGCAGTTCCACCGGGGAGCTGTTTTTT.

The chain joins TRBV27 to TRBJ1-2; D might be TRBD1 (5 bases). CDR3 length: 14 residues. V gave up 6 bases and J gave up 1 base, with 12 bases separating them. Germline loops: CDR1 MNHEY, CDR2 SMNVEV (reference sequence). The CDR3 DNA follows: TGTGCCAGCAGGGGGACGGGGAGTAACTATGGCTACACCTTC. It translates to CASRGTGSNYGYTF.

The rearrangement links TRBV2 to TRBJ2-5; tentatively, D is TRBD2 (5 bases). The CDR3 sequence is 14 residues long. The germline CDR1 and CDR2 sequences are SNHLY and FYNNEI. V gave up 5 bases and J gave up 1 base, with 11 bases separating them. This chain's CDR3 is CASSPERPQETQYF. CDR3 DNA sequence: TGTGCCAGCAGTCCCGAGCGGCCCCAAGAGACCCAGTACTTC.

This chain's CDR3 is CAWSNWDSTYEQYF. The DNA of the CDR3 is TGTGCCTGGAGTAACTGGGACTCTACCTACGAGCAGTACTTC. The chain combines TRBV30 with TRBJ2-7; possibly TRBD2 for D (6 bases). This CDR3 has 14 residues. Trimming stripped 2 bases from V and 2 bases from J, with 13 bases between. In germline, CDR1 is GTSNPN, CDR2 SVGIG (reference sequence).

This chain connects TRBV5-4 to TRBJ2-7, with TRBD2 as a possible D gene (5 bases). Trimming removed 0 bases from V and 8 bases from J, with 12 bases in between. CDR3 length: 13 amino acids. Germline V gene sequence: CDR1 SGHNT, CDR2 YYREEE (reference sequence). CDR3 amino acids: CASSLAGDGKQYF. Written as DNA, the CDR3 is TGTGCCAGCAGCTTGGCCGGAGACGGGAAGCAGTACTTC.

CDR3: CASSSSDRGTYEQYF. The CDR3 nucleotides read TGTGCCAGCAGCTCCTCGGACAGGGGTACCTACGAGCAGTACTTC. The chain employs TRBV7-2 and TRBJ2-7; 9 bases match TRBD1. The CDR3 has 15 amino acids. CDR1 and CDR2 from the germline V gene are SGHTA and FQGNSA. Trimming took 4 bases from V and 2 from J; bases not matched to a gene: 6.

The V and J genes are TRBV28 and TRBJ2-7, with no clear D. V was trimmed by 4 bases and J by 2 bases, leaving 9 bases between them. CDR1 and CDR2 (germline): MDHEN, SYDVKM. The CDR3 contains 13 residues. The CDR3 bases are TGTGCCAGCAGTTCCCCAGAGACCTACGAGCAGTACTTC. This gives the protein CASSSPETYEQYF.

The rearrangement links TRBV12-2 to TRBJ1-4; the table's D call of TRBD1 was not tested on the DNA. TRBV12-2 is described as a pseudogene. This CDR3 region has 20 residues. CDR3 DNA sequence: TGTGCAAGTCGCTTAGCCCGTCGTTACAGGGGGCTCGCCTCTGTTGAAAAACTGTTTTTT. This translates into CASRLARRYRGLASVEKLFF.

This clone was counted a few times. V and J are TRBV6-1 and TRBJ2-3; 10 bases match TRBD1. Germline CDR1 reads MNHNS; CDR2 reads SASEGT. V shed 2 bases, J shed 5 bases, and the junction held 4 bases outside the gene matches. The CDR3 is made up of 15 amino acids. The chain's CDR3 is CASSERDRGGDTQYF. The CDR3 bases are TGTGCCAGCAGTGAACGGGACAGGGGAGGAGATACGCAGTATTTT.

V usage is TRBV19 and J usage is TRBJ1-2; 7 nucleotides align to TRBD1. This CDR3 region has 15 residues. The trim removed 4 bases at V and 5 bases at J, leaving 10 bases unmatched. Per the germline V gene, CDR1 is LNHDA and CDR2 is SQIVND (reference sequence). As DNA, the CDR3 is TGTGCCAGTAGTACCCTCCAGGGGGATTTTTATGGCTACACCTTC. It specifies CASSTLQGDFYGYTF.

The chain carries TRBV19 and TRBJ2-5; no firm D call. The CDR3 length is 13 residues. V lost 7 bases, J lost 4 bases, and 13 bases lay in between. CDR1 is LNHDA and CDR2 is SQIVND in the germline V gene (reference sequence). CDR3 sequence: CASNQWPGETQYF. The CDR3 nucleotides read TGTGCCAGTAATCAATGGCCCGGAGAGACCCAGTACTTC.

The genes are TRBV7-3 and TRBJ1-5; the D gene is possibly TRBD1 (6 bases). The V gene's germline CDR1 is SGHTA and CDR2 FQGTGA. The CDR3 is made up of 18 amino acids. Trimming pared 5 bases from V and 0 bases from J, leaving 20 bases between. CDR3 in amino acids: CASSLTGLCSYSNQPQHF. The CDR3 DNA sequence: TGTGCCAGCAGCCTGACAGGATTGTGTTCATATAGCAATCAGCCCCAGCATTTT.

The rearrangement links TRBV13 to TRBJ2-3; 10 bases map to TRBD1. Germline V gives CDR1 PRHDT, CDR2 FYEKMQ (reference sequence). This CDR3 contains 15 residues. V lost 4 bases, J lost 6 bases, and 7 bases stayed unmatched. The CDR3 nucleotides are TGTGCCAGCAGCTCCGACAGGGGGCCTGGGGATACGCAGTATTTT. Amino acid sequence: CASSSDRGPGDTQYF.

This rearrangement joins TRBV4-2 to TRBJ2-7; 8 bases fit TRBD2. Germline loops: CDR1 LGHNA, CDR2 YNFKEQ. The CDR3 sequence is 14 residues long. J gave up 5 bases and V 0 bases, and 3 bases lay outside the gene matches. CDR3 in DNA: TGTGCCAGCAGCCAAGAGGCGGGAGGCAACGAGCAGTACTTC. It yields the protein CASSQEAGGNEQYF.

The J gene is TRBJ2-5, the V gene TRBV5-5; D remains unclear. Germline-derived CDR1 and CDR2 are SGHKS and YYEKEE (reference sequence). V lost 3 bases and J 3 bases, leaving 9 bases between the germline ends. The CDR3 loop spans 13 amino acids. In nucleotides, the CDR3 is TGTGCCAGCAGCTGGGCAGGTGAAGAGACCCAGTACTTC. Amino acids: CASSWAGEETQYF.